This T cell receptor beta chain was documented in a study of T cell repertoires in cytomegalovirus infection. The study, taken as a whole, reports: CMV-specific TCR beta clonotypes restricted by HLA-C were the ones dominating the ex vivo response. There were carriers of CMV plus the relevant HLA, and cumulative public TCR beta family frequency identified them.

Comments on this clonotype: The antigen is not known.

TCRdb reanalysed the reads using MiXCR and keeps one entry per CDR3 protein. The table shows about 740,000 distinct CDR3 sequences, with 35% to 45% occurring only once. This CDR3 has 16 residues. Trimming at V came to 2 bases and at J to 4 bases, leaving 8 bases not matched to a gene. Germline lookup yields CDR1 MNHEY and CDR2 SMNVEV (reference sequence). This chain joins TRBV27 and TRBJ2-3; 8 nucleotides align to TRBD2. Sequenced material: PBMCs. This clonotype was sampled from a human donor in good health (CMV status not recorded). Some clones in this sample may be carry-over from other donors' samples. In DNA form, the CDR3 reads TGTGCCAGCAGTTTACGACGGGAGGGGGGTCCAGATACGCAGTATTTT. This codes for CASSLRREGGPDTQYF.